The clone carrying this T cell receptor beta chain was detected only a few times. Other DNA sequences within the sample encode an identical CDR3. The sample belongs to a study of blood T cell repertoires in COVID-19. Study summary: The United States, Italy and Spain were the sources of the acute and convalescent COVID-19 samples.

The CDR3 spans 13 residues. Trimming removed 8 bases from V and 4 bases from J; junction bases left unmatched: 3. The germline V gene encodes CDR1 MNHEY and CDR2 SMNVEV (reference sequence). The method was immunoSEQ multiplex PCR; TCRdb's version includes in-frame clones alone and lacks a portion of them. The data contain some 350,000 clones, under 95% of them singletons. Sequences were obtained from peripheral blood. The J gene is TRBJ1-2, the V gene TRBV27; TRBD1 matches 11 bases. The receptor was derived from a woman aged 18-29 years who had recovered from COVID-19. CDR3 in DNA: TGTGCCAGCCGGACAGGGGGCGGCTATGGCTACACCTTC. Amino acids: CASRTGGGYGYTF.